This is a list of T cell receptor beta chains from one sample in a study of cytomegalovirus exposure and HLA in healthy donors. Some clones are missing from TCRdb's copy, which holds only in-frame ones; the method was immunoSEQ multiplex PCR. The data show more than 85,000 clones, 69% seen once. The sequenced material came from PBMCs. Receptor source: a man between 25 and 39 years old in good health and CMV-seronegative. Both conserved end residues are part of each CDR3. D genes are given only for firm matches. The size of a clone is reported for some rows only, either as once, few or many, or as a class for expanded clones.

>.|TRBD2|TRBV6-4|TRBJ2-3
TGTGCCAGCAGCCAGCGGGAGGGGGTCACAGATACGCAGTATTTT
CASSQREGVTDTQYF
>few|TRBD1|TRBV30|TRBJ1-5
TGTGCCTGGAGCCGACAGGGAGACTTGAATCAGCCCCAGCATTTT
CAWSRQGDLNQPQHF
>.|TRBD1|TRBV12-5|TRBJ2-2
TGTGACCGGGACAGCCAGAACACCGGGGAGCTGTTTTTT
CDRDSQNTGELFF
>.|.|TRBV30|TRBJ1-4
TGTGCCTCCCGACAAACAGGGTTTTGGGCTAATGAAAAACTGTTTTTT
CASRQTGFWANEKLFF
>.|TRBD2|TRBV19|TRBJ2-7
TGTGCCAGTAGGGGCAGAAGTCCAGGGAGGGCGGACTACGAGCAGTACTTC
CASRGRSPGRADYEQYF
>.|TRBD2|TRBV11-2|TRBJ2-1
TGTGCCAGCAGCTTTCTCAGGACTAGAAATTCCTACCACAATGAGCAGTTCTTC
CASSFLRTRNSYHNEQFF
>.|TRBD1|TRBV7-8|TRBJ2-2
TGTGCCAGCAGACAACTTACAGGGGACGGGGAGCTGTTTTTT
CASRQLTGDGELFF
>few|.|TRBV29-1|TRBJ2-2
TGCAGCGCCCAGGGAAACACCGGGGAGCTGTTTTTT
CSAQGNTGELFF
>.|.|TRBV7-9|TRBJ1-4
TGTGCCAGCAGCTTAAAGGCAGGGAATGAAAAACTGTTTTTT
CASSLKAGNEKLFF
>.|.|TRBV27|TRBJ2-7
TGTGCCAGCACCCAATTTCCCCCCAGGGGTTTTATCCCCTACGAGCAGTACTTC
CASTQFPPRGFIPYEQYF
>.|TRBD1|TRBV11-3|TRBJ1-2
TGTGCCAGCAGCCCCAGGGACAGGGGGGACTATGGCTACACCTTC
CASSPRDRGDYGYTF
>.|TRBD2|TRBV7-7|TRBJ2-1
TGTGCTAGCAGCCCCACCCACGGTACCCTAGCGGGGCACAATGAGCAGTTCTTC
CASSPTHGTLAGHNEQFF
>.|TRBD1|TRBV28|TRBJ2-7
TGTGCCAGCAGTTTATTCGGGACAGGGGGCTACGAGCAGTACTTC
CASSLFGTGGYEQYF
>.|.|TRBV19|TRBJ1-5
TGTGCCAGTGCGGGACCGAGCAATCAGCCCCAGCATTTT
CASAGPSNQPQHF
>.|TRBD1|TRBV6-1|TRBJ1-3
TGTGCCAGCAGGCGGACAGGGGACTCTGGAAACACCATATATTTT
CASRRTGDSGNTIYF
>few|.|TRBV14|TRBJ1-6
TGTGCCAGCAGCCAACAGGGAAACCCATATTCACCCCTCCACTTT
CASSQQGNPYSPLHF
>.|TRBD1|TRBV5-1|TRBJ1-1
TGCGCCAGCAGCCCACAGGGGGCCCTCACTGAAGCTTTCTTT
CASSPQGALTEAFF
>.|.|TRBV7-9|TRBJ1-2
TGTGCCAGCCTTACCGGTGGGGGCGTCGGTGGCTACACCTTC
CASLTGGGVGGYTF
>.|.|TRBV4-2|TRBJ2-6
TGTGCCAGCAGCCAAGACGGACACCGATACTCTGGGGCCAACGTCCTGACTTTC
CASSQDGHRYSGANVLTF
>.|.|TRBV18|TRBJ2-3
TGTGCCAGCTCACTCGGCCCGACAACAGATACGCAGTATTTT
CASSLGPTTDTQYF
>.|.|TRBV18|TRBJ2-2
TGTGCCAGCTCACCAGCCCCGGAGCCGACCGGGGAGCTGTTTTTT
CASSPAPEPTGELFF
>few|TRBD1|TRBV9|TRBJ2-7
TGTGCCAGCAGCGTAGATGACAGGGGGGGCGAGCAGTACTTC
CASSVDDRGGEQYF
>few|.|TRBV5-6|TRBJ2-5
TGTGCCAGCAGCTTGTTTATTCAAGAGACCCAGTACTTC
CASSLFIQETQYF
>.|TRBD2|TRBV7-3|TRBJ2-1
TGTGCCAGCAGCCCCTCTACTAGCGGATACAATGAGCAGTTCTTC
CASSPSTSGYNEQFF
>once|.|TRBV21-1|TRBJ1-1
TGTGCCAGCAGGGGAGTTCGTCGGCAAGGCGACACTGAAGCTTTCTTT
CASRGVRRQGDTEAFF
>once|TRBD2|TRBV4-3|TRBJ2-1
TGCGCCAGCAGCCAAGGTGGCAGCGGGATCTACAATGAGCAGTTCTTC
CASSQGGSGIYNEQFF
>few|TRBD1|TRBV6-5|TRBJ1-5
TGTGCCAGCACCCAAGACAGGGATATGAGGCAGCCCCAGCATTTT
CASTQDRDMRQPQHF
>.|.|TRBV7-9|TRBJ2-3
TGTGCCAGCAGCTCCCTCCTCGCCGGTACAGATACGCAGTATTTT
CASSSLLAGTDTQYF
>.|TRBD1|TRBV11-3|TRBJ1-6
TGTGCCAGCAGCTGGACAGGGGGCTATAATTCACCCCTCCACTTT
CASSWTGGYNSPLHF
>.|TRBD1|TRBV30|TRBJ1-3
TGTGCCTGGGGAACAGGGGGTGGTGGAAACACCATATATTTT
CAWGTGGGGNTIYF
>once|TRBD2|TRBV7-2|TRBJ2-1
TGTGCCAGCAGCTTAGGTGCGGGGGCCTACAATGAGCAGTTCTTC
CASSLGAGAYNEQFF
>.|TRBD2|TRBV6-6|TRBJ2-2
TGTGCCAGTGGACTAGCGGGACCAACCGGGGAGCTGTTTTTT
CASGLAGPTGELFF
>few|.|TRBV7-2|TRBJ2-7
TGTGCCAGCAGCTTAGGGAGAAGCAACTACTACGAGCAGTACTTC
CASSLGRSNYYEQYF
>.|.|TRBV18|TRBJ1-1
TGTGCCAGCTCACCAGGCCGGAACACTGAAGCTTTCTTT
CASSPGRNTEAFF
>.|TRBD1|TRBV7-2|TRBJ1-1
TGTGCCAGCAGCCTCGGGACAGCCACTGAAGCTTTCTTT
CASSLGTATEAFF
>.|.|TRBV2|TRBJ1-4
TGTGCCAGCAGTGAAGTGGGCCCTCTTTTCTTT
CASSEVGPLFF
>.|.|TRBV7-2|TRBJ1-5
TGTGCCAGCAGCTTCAGGGCGGGGGGCAATCAGCCCCAGCATTTT
CASSFRAGGNQPQHF
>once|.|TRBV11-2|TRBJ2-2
TGTGCCAGCAGCTTAATCTGGGAGCTGTTTTTT
CASSLIWELFF
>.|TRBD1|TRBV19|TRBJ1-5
TGTGCCAGTAGTAGGGACAGCGTTTTCATAGGCAATCAGCCCCAGCATTTT
CASSRDSVFIGNQPQHF
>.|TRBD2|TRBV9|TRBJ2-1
TGTGCCAGCAGCCCCGGGACTAGCGGGAGGGCATACAATGAGCAGTTCTTC
CASSPGTSGRAYNEQFF
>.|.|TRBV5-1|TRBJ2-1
TGCGCCAGCAGCTTGGGTCCGGAGTACAATGAGCAGTTCTTC
CASSLGPEYNEQFF
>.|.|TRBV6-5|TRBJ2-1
TGTGCCAGCAGTCTCCGGGCCAGGGGTCCCCATGAGCAGTTCTTC
CASSLRARGPHEQFF
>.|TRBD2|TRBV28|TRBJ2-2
TGTGCCAGCAGTTTACTGGGGGGGGGTACCGGGGAGCTGTTTTTT
CASSLLGGGTGELFF